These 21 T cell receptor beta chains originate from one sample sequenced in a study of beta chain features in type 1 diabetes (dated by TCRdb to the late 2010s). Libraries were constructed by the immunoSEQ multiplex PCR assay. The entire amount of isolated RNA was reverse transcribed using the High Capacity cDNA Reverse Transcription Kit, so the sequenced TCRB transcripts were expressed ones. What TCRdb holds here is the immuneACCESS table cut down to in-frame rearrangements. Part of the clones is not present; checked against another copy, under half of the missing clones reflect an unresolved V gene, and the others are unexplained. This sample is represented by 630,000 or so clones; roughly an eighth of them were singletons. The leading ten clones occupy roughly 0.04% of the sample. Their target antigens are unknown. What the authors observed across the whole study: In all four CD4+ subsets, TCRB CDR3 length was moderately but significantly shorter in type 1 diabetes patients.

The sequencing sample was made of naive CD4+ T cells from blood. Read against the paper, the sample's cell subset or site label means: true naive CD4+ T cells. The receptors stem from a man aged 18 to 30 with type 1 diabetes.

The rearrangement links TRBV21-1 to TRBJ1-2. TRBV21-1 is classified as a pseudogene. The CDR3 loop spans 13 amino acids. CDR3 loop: CASTLWSTDGYTF. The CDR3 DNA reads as TGTGCCAGCACCCTATGGTCCACGGATGGCTACACCTTC.

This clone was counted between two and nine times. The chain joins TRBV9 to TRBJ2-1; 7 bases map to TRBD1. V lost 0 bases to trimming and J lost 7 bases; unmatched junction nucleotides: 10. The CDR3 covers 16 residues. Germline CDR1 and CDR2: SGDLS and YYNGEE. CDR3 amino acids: CASSVGPQGVENEQFF. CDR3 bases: TGTGCCAGCAGCGTAGGACCCCAGGGGGTAGAGAATGAGCAGTTCTTC.

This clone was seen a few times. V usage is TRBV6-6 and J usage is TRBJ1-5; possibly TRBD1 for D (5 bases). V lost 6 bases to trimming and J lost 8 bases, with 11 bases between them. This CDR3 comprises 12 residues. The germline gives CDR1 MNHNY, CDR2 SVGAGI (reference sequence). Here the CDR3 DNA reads TGTGCCAGCAGGAGGGACGAAGAGCCCCAGCATTTT. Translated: CASRRDEEPQHF.

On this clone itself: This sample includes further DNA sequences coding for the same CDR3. The CDR3 is CSVREGETQYF. The CDR3 DNA reads as TGCAGCGTAAGGGAAGGGGAGACCCAGTACTTC. The chain couples TRBV29-1 to TRBJ2-5; D not resolved. Germline lookup yields CDR1 SQVTM and CDR2 ANQGSEA. The V and J ends lost 6 bases and 5 bases respectively, with 10 bases between them. This CDR3 spans 11 amino acids.

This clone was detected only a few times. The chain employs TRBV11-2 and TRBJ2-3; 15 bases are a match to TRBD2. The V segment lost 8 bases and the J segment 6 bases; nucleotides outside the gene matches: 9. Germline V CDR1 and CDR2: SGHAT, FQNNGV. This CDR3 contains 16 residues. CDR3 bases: TGTGCCAGCGGCGCCGGGACTAGCGGGAGGTATGATACGCAGTATTTT. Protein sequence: CASGAGTSGRYDTQYF. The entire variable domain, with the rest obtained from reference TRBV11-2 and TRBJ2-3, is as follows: EAGVAQSPRYKIIEKRQSVAFWCNPISGHATLYWYQQILGQGPKLLIQFQNNGVVDDSQLPKDRFSAERLKGVDSTLKIQPAKLEDSAVYLCASGAGTSGRYDTQYFGPGTRLTVL.

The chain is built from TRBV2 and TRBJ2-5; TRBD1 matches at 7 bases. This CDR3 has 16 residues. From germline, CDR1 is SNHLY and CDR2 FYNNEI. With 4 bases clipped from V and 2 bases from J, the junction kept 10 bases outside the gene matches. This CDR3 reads CASSVGQLTLQETQYF. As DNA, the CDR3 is TGTGCCAGCAGTGTGGGACAGCTAACATTGCAAGAGACCCAGTACTTC.

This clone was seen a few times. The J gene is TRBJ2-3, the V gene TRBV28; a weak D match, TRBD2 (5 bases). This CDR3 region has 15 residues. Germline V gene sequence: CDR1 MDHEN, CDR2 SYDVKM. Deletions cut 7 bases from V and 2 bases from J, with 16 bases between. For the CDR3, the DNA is TGTGCCAGCAAACTACTAGATCGCGACACAGATACGCAGTATTTT. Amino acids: CASKLLDRDTDTQYF.

The CDR3 bases are TGTGCCAGCAGCAAAAGGGGGCAGACAGGGCACTTCCGGGAGCAGTACTTC. It codes for CASSKRGQTGHFREQYF. The gene calls are TRBV21-1 and TRBJ2-7; no DNA check was done on the table's D call, TRBD1. TRBV21-1 is designated a pseudogene. The CDR3 runs to 17 residues.

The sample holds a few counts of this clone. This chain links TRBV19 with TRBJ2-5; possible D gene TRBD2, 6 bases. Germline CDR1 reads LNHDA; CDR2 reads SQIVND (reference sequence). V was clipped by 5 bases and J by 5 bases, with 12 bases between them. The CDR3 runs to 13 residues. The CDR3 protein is CASSPEGRETQYF. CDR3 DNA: TGTGCCAGTAGTCCGGAGGGCAGGGAGACCCAGTACTTC.

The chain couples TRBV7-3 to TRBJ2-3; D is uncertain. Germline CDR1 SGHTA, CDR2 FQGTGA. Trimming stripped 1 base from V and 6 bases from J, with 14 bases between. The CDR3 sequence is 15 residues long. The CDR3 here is CASSLSPPPGDTQYF. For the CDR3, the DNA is TGTGCCAGCAGCTTAAGTCCCCCCCCCGGGGATACGCAGTATTTT.

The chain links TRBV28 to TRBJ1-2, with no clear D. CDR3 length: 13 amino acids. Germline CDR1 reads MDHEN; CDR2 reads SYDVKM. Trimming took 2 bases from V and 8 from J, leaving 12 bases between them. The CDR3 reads CASSLNPPEGYTF. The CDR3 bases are TGTGCCAGCAGTTTAAACCCCCCTGAAGGCTACACCTTC.

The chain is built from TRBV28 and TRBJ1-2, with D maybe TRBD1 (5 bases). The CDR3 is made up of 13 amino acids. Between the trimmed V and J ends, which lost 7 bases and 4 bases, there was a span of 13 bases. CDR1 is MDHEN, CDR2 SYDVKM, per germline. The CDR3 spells CASTLRGTYGYTF. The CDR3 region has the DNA TGTGCCAGCACCTTGAGAGGGACCTATGGCTACACCTTC.

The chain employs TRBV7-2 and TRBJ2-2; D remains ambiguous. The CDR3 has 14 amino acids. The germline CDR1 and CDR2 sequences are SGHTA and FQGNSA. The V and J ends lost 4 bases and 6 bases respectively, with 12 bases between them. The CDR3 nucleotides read TGTGCCAGCAGCTCTGAGGAGTCTTCCGGGGAGCTGTTTTTT. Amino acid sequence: CASSSEESSGELFF.

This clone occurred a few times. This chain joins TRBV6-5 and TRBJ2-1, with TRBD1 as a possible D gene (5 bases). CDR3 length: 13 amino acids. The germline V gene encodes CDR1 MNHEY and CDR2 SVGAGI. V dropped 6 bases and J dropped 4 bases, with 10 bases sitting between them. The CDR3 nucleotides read TGTGCCAGCAGCAAGACAGAATACAATGAGCAGTTCTTC. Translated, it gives CASSKTEYNEQFF.

The CDR3 DNA reads as TGTGCCAGTAGTACGGAGTTCTATGGCTACACCTTC. Translation: CASSTEFYGYTF. The chain has TRBV19 and TRBJ1-2; D is ambiguous. The germline V gene encodes CDR1 LNHDA and CDR2 SQIVND (reference sequence). This CDR3 has 12 residues. The V end was cut by 4 bases, the J end by 4 bases, with 7 bases between.

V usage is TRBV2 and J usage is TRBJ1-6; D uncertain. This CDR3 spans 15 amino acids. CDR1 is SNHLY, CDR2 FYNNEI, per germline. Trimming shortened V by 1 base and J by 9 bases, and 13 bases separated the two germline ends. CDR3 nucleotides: TGTGCCAGCAGTGAAGGGCCCGGGCTCGGTTCACCCCTCCACTTT. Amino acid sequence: CASSEGPGLGSPLHF. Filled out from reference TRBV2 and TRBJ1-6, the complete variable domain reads EPEVTQTPSHQVTQMGQEVILRCVPISNHLYFYWYRQILGQKVEFLVSFYNNEISEKSEIFDDQFSVERPDGSNFTLKIRSTKLEDSAMYFCASSEGPGLGSPLHFGNGTRLTVT.

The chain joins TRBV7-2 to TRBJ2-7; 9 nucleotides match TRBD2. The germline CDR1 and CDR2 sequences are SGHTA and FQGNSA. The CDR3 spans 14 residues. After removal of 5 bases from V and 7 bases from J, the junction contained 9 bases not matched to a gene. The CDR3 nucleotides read TGTGCCAGCAGCCGAAATAGCGGGGGAGGGGAGCAGTACTTC. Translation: CASSRNSGGGEQYF.

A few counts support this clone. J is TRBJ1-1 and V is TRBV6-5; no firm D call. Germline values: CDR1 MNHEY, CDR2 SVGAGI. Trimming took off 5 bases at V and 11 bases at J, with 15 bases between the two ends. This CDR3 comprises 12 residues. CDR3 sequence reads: CASSPGSLVAFF. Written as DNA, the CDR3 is TGTGCCAGCAGTCCCGGCAGCCTGGTGGCTTTCTTT.

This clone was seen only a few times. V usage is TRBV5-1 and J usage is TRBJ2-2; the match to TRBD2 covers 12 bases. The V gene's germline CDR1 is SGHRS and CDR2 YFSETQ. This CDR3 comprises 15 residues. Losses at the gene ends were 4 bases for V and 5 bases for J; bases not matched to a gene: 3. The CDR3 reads CASSGGTSGTGELFF. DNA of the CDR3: TGCGCCAGCAGCGGCGGGACTAGCGGGACCGGGGAGCTGTTTTTT.

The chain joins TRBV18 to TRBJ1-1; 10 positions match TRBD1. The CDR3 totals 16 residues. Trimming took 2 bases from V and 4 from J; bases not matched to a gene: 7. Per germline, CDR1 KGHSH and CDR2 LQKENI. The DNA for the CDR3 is TGTGCCAGCTCACCAAACGGACGGACAGGGGGCACTGAAGCTTTCTTT. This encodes CASSPNGRTGGTEAFF. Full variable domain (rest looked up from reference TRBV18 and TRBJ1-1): NAGVMQNPRHLVRRRGQEARLRCSPMKGHSHVYWYRQLPEEGLKFMVYLQKENIIDESGMPKERFSAEFPKEGPSILRIQQVVRGDSAAYFCASSPNGRTGGTEAFFGQGTRLTVV.

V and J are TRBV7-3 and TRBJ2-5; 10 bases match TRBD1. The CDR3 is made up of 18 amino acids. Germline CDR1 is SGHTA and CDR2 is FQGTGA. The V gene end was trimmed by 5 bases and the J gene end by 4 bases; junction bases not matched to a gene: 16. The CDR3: CASSLGTGDRVFGETQYF. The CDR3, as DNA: TGTGCCAGCAGCCTGGGGACAGGGGATCGGGTTTTTGGAGAGACCCAGTACTTC.